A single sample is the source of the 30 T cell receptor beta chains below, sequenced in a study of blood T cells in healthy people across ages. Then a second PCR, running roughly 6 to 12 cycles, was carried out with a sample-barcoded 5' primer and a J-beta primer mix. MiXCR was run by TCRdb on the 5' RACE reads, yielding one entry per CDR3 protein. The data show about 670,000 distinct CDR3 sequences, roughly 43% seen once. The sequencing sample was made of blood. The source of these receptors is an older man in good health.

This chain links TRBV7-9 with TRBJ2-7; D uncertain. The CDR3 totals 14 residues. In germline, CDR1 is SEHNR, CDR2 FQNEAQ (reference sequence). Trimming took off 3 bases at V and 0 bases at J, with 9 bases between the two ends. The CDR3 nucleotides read TGTGCCAGCAGCTTTGCAGACCCCTCCTACGAGCAGTACTTC. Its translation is CASSFADPSYEQYF.

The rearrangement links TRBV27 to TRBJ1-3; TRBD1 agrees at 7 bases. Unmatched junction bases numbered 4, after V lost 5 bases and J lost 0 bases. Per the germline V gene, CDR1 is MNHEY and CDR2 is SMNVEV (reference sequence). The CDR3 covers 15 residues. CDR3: CASSPRDSSGNTIYF. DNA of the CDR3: TGTGCCAGCAGTCCCCGGGACAGCTCTGGAAACACCATATATTTT.

The CDR3 DNA reads TGCGCCAGCAGCTTGGTGGGCAGTTACACAGATACGCAGTATTTT. Protein sequence: CASSLVGSYTDTQYF. The chain carries TRBV5-1 and TRBJ2-3, with no clear D. Deletions cut 0 bases from V and 2 bases from J, with 10 bases between. CDR3 length equals 15 residues. Per germline, CDR1 SGHRS and CDR2 YFSETQ.

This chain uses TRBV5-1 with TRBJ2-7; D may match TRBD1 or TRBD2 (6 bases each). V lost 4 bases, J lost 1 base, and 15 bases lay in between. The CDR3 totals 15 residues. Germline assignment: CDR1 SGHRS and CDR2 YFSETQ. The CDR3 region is CASSPEQGRSYEQYF. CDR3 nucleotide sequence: TGCGCCAGCAGCCCGGAGCAGGGGAGGTCCTACGAGCAGTACTTC. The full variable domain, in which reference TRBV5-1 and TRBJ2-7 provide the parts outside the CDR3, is KAGVTQTPRYLIKTRGQQVTLSCSPISGHRSVSWYQQTPGQGLQFLFEYFSETQRNKGNFPGRFSGRQFSNSRSEMNVSTLELGDSALYLCASSPEQGRSYEQYFGPGTRLTVT.

The CDR3 sequence is CASSLGSGTGGREKLFF. CDR3 bases: TGTGCCAGCAGCTTAGGATCCGGGACCGGAGGTCGTGAAAAACTGTTTTTT. The V call is TRBV7-9, the J call TRBJ1-4; possibly TRBD1 for D (5 bases). Germline lookup yields CDR1 SEHNR and CDR2 FQNEAQ (reference sequence). CDR3 length: 17 amino acids. The V end was cut by 1 base, the J end by 7 bases, with 19 bases between. Variable domain in full (rest from reference TRBV7-9 and TRBJ1-4): DTGVSQNPRHKITKRGQNVTFRCDPISEHNRLYWYRQTLGQGPEFLTYFQNEAQLEKSRLLSDRFSAERPKGSFSTLEIQRTEQGDSAMYLCASSLGSGTGGREKLFFGSGTQLSVL.

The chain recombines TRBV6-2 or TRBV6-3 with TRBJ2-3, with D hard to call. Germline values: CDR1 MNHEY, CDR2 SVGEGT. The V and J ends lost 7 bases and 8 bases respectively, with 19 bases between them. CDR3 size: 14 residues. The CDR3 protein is CASTGELRRGTQYF. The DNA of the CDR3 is TGTGCCAGCACCGGAGAACTAAGAAGAGGTACGCAGTATTTT.

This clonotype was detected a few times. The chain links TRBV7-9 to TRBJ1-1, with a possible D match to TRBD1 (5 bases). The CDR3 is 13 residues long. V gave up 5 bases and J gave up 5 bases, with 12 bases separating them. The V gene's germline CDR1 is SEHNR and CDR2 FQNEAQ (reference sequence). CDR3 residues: CASSTHGGTEAFF. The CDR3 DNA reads TGTGCCAGCAGCACACACGGGGGTACTGAAGCTTTCTTT.

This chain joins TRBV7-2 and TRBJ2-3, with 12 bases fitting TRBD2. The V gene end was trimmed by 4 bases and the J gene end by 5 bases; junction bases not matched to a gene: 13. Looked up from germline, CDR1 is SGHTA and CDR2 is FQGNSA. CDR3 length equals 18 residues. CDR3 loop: CASSSGLAGGQHGDTQYF. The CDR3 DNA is TGTGCCAGCAGCTCGGGGCTAGCGGGAGGGCAACACGGAGATACGCAGTATTTT.

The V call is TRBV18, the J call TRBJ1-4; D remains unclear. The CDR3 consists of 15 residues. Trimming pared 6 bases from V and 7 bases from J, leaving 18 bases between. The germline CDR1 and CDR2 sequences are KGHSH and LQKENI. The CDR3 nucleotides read TGTGCCAGCTCTGACCAGGCCACGGAGACTGAAAAACTGTTTTTT. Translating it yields CASSDQATETEKLFF. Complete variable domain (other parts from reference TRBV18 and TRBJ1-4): NAGVMQNPRHLVRRRGQEARLRCSPMKGHSHVYWYRQLPEEGLKFMVYLQKENIIDESGMPKERFSAEFPKEGPSILRIQQVVRGDSAAYFCASSDQATETEKLFFGSGTQLSVL.

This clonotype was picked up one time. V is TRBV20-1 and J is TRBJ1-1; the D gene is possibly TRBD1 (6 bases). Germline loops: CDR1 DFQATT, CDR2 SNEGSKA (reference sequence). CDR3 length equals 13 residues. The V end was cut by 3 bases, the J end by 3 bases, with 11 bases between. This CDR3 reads CSASAWGHTEAFF. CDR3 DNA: TGCAGTGCTAGTGCGTGGGGGCACACTGAAGCTTTCTTT.

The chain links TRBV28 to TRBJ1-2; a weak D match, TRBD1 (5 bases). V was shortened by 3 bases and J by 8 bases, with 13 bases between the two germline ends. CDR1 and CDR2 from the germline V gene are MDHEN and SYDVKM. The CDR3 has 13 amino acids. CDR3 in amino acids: CASSFGAAGGYTF. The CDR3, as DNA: TGTGCCAGCAGTTTCGGGGCTGCTGGGGGCTACACCTTC.

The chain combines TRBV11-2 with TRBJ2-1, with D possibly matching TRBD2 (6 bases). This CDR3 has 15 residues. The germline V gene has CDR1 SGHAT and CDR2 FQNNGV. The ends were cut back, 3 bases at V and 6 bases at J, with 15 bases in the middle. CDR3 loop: CASSFARPGGNEQFF. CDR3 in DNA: TGTGCCAGCAGCTTTGCCCGACCCGGGGGCAATGAGCAGTTCTTC.

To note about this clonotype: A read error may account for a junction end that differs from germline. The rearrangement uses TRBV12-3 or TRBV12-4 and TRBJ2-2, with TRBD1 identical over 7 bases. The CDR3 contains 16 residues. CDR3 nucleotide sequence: TGTGCTAGCAACACCACGCCGCGACAGGGCGCCGGGGAGCTGTTTTTT. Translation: CASNTTPRQGAGELFF.

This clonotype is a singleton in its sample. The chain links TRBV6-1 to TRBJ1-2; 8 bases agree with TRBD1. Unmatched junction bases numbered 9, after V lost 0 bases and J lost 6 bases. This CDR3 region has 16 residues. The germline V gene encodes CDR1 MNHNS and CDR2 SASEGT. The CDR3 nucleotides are TGTGCCAGCAGTGAAGCGCGGGCAGGGGGCTCTCATGGCTACACCTTC. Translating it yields CASSEARAGGSHGYTF.

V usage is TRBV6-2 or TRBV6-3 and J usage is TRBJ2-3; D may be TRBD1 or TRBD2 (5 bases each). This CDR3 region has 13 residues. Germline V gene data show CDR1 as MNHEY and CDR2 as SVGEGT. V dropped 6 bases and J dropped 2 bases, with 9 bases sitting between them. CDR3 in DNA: TGTGCCAGCAGGAGGGGCTACACAGATACGCAGTATTTT. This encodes CASRRGYTDTQYF.

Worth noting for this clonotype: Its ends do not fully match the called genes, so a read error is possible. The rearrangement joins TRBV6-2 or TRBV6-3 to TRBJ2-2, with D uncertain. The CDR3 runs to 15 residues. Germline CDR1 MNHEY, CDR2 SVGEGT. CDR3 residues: CASSLVGTNAGELFF. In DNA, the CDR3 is TGTGCCAGCAGTTTAGTCGGAACGAACGCCGGGGAGCTGTTTTTT.

Here the CDR3 reads CSARDWGVGNSPLHF. The CDR3 DNA reads TGCAGTGCTAGAGATTGGGGGGTCGGGAATTCACCCCTCCACTTT. The chain is built from TRBV20-1 and TRBJ1-6, with D possibly matching TRBD1 (5 bases). CDR3 length: 15 residues. Germline V gene data show CDR1 as DFQATT and CDR2 as SNEGSKA (reference sequence). With 0 bases removed from V and 7 bases from J, the gap between germline ends came to 13 bases.

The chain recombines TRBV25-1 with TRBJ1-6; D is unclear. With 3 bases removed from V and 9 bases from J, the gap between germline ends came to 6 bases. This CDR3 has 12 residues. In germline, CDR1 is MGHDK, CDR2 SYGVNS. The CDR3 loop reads CASSDPGSPLHF. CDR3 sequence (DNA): TGTGCCAGCAGTGACCCGGGTTCACCCCTCCACTTT.

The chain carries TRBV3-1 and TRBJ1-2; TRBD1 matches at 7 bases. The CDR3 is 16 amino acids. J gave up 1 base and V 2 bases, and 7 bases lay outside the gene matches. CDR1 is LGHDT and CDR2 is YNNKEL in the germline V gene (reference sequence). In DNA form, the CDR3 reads TGTGCCAGCAGCCAATCCCCGGGACAGTTTAACTATGGCTACACCTTC. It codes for CASSQSPGQFNYGYTF.

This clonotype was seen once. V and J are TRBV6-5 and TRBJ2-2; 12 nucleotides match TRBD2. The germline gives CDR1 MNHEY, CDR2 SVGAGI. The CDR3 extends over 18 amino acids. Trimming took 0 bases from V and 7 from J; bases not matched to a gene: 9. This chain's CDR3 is CASSYSKGLAGIVGELFF. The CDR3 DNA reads TGTGCCAGCAGTTACTCGAAAGGACTAGCGGGAATCGTCGGGGAGCTGTTTTTT.

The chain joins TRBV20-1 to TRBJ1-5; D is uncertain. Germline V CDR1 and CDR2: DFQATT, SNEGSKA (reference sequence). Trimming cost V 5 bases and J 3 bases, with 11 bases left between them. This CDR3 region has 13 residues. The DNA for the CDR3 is TGCAGTGCTCAGACACATCACAATCAGCCCCAGCATTTT. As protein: CSAQTHHNQPQHF.

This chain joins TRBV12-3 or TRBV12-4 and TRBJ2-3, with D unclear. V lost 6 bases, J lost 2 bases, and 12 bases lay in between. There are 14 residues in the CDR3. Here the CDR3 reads CASRPRLNTDTQYF. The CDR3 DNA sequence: TGTGCCAGCAGACCGAGACTCAACACAGATACGCAGTATTTT.

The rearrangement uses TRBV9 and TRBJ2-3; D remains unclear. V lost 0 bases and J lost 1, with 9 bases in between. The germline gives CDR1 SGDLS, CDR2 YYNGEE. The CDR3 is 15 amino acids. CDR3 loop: CASSVEVLRTDTQYF. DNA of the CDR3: TGTGCCAGCAGCGTAGAGGTTCTCCGCACAGATACGCAGTATTTT.

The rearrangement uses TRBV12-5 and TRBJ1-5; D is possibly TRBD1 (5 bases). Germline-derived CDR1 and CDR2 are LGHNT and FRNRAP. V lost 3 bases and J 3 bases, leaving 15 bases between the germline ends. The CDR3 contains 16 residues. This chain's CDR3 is CASGFAGQGFNQPQHF. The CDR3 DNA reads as TGTGCTAGTGGTTTTGCCGGGCAGGGCTTCAATCAGCCCCAGCATTTT.

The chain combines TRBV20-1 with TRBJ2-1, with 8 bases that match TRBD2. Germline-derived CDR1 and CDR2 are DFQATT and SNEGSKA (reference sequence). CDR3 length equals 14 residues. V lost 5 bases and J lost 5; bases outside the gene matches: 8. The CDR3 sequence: CSAPVSGGHNEQFF. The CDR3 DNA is TGCAGTGCTCCCGTCTCGGGGGGGCACAATGAGCAGTTCTTC.

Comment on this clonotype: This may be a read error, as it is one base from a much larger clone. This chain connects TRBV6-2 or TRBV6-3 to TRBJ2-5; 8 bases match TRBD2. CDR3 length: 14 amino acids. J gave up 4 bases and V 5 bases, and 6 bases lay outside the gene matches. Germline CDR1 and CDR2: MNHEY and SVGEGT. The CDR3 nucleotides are TGTGCCAGCAGTGACAGCGGGAGATTAGAGACCCAGTACTTC. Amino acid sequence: CASSDSGRLETQYF.

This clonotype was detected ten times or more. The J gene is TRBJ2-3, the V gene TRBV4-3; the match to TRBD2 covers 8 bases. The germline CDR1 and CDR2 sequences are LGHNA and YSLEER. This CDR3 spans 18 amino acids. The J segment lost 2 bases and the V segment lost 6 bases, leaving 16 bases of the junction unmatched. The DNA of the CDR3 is TGCGCCAGCAGTCCTACCGGTTTAGCGGGACCCAACACAGATACGCAGTATTTT. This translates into CASSPTGLAGPNTDTQYF.

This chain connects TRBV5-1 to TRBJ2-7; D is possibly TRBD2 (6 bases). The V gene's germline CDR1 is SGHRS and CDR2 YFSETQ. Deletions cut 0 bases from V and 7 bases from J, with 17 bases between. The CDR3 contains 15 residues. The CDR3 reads CASSLAGAAYNEQYF. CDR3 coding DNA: TGCGCCAGCAGCTTGGCGGGAGCCGCCTACAATGAGCAGTACTTC.

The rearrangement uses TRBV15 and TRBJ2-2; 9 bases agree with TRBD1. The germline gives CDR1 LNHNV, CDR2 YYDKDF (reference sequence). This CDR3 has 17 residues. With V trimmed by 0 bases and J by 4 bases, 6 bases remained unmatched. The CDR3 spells CATSRDLQGATTGELFF. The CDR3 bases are TGTGCCACCAGCAGAGATCTACAGGGGGCGACCACCGGGGAGCTGTTTTTT.

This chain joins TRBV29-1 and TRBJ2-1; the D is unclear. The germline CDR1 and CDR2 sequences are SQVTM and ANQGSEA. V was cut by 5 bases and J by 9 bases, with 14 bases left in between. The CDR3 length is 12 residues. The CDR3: CSVSPTGREQFF. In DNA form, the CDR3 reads TGCAGCGTTTCCCCCACCGGGCGTGAGCAGTTCTTC.